The entry below describes one T cell receptor (beta chain). The time point: pre-treatment sample, taken before nivolumab and TIL therapy. Adults with stage 4 NSCLC were enrolled in a phase I trial. This sample is drawn from a study of TIL therapy for anti-PD-1-resistant metastatic lung cancer. Overall study context: Tumors had a median PD-L1 proportion score of 4.5% to 7%. By whole-exome sequencing, median non-synonymous tumor mutation burden was roughly 1.6 mutations per megabase.

The immunoSEQ assay was v3. Generated by immunoSEQ multiplex PCR, the TCRdb table keeps only in-frame clones and is missing some. The sample lists 50,000 to 60,000 clones, approximately 78% occurring once. This receptor was taken from a person between 30 and 80 years old with non-small cell lung cancer. Sequencing used blood, obtained at baseline.

CDR3 in amino acids: CASSFRLAGGLSQDTQYF. The CDR3 DNA sequence: TGTGCCAGCAGCTTCAGACTAGCGGGGGGCCTCAGTCAAGATACGCAGTATTTT. The chain links TRBV11-2 to TRBJ2-3; 13 positions agree with TRBD2. V shed 3 bases and J 5 bases; nucleotides not matched to a gene: 11. CDR1 and CDR2 from the germline V gene are SGHAT and FQNNGV. The CDR3 is made up of 18 amino acids.